This TCR beta chain came from a study of T cell clones after liver transplantation. Study background: TCRbeta sequencing after a pre-transplant mixed lymphocyte reaction identified graft-donor-reactive clones, later tracked in post-transplant blood.

TCRdb keeps only in-frame clones here, not all; method: immunoSEQ multiplex PCR. The sample comprises 51,000 or so clones, around 85% of which are singletons, and over 13% rests with the top ten. V was pared by 3 bases and J by 10 bases, with 15 bases between. This CDR3 is 14 amino acids long. CDR1 is LNHDA, CDR2 SQIVND, per germline (reference sequence). The chain combines TRBV19 with TRBJ1-4; D gene unclear. The source was CD8+ T cells from blood, collected 12 months after liver transplant. This clonotype was sampled from a human patient who received a liver transplant. Some T cells here may be from the graft donor. DNA of the CDR3: TGTGCCAGTAGTATCTTGGTGAACGGCGGAAAACTGTTTTTT. Residues: CASSILVNGGKLFF.